The 8 T cell receptor beta chains in this list originate from one sample, sequenced in a study of beta chain features in type 1 diabetes. The whole isolated RNA underwent reverse transcription, so sequencing captured expressed TCRB transcripts. TCRdb's table, derived via immunoSEQ multiplex PCR, lists solely in-frame clones and lacks some. In the table there are some 900,000 clones, about 17% of which are singletons. Material for sequencing was naive CD4+ T cells from blood. The receptors were sampled from a woman aged 18-29 years in good health.

This clone was counted only a few times. The chain joins TRBV29-1 to TRBJ2-7; D possibly uses TRBD1 or TRBD2 (7 bases each). This CDR3 spans 15 amino acids. The V end was cut by 4 bases, the J end by 7 bases, with 23 bases between. Germline V gene lookup returns CDR1 SQVTM and CDR2 ANQGSEA. The CDR3 protein is CSVVRSGTATGEQYF. The CDR3 DNA reads TGCAGCGTTGTAAGAAGCGGGACAGCCACCGGTGAGCAGTACTTC.

The J gene is TRBJ2-7, the V gene TRBV29-1; TRBD1 matches 8 bases. The CDR3 is 14 amino acids. V lost 4 bases, J lost 1 base, and 6 bases stayed unmatched. The germline V gene encodes CDR1 SQVTM and CDR2 ANQGSEA. In DNA, the CDR3 is TGCAGCGTTGTGCGCGGACAGGGATCCTACGAGCAGTACTTC. This encodes CSVVRGQGSYEQYF.

This chain joins TRBV7-3 and TRBJ2-1; D gene ambiguous. CDR1 and CDR2 from the germline V gene are SGHTA and FQGTGA. This CDR3 is built from 15 residues. The V gene lost 2 bases and the J gene lost 8 bases, with 16 bases spanning the gap. The CDR3 reads CASSLAGARVHEQFF. The DNA of the CDR3 is TGTGCCAGCAGCTTAGCTGGAGCCCGGGTTCATGAGCAGTTCTTC.

The V call is TRBV7-2, the J call TRBJ2-1, with D unclear. In germline, CDR1 is SGHTA, CDR2 FQGNSA. The CDR3 covers 12 residues. V lost 4 bases to trimming and J lost 8 bases, with 9 bases between them. For the CDR3, the DNA is TGTGCCAGCAGCTCGACCGACCATGAGCAGTTCTTC. It is translated as CASSSTDHEQFF. Complete variable domain (other parts from reference TRBV7-2 and TRBJ2-1): GAGVSQSPSNKVTEKGKDVELRCDPISGHTALYWYRQSLGQGLEFLIYFQGNSAPDKSGLPSDRFSAERTGGSVSTLTIQRTQQEDSAVYLCASSSTDHEQFFGPGTRLTVL.

This clone has only a few counts. This chain connects TRBV25-1 to TRBJ2-1, with D perhaps TRBD2 (5 bases). Germline CDR1 and CDR2: MGHDK and SYGVNS. V was clipped by 7 bases and J by 6 bases, with 13 bases between them. This CDR3 contains 13 residues. The CDR3 sequence: CASTGERTNEQFF. In DNA, the CDR3 is TGTGCCAGCACCGGGGAGCGCACCAATGAGCAGTTCTTC.

This clone was observed a handful of times. V gene TRBV29-1 combines with J gene TRBJ2-1; D might be TRBD2 (6 bases). The germline V gene has CDR1 SQVTM and CDR2 ANQGSEA. CDR3 length equals 13 residues. Trimming took off 7 bases at V and 6 bases at J, with 16 bases between the two ends. The CDR3 protein is CSGNGGIFNEQFF. The CDR3 bases are TGCAGCGGTAACGGAGGGATTTTCAATGAGCAGTTCTTC.

This clone occurred once. A much larger clonotype is one base distant, so this may be a read error. The chain carries TRBV25-1 and TRBJ2-3; D remains unclear. CDR1 is MGHDK, CDR2 SYGVNS, per germline. V was cut by 6 bases and J by 5 bases, with 6 bases left in between. The CDR3 has 11 amino acids. The CDR3 DNA reads TGTGCCAGCAGCTTGGGAGATACGCAGTATTTT. Translating gives CASSLGDTQYF. Looking up the rest from reference TRBV25-1 and TRBJ2-3 gives the full variable domain: EADIYQTPRYLVIGTGKKITLECSQTMGHDKMYWYQQDPGMELHLIHYSYGVNSTEKGDLSSESTVSRIRTEHFPLTLESARPSHTSQYLCASSLGDTQYFGPGTRLTVL.

This clone appeared a few times. The chain recombines TRBV6-6 with TRBJ1-5, with D hard to call. CDR3 length: 13 amino acids. Looked up from germline, CDR1 is MNHNY and CDR2 is SVGAGI (reference sequence). V lost 8 bases to trimming and J lost 0 bases, with 8 bases between them. Here the CDR3 DNA reads TGTGCCAGCGACGGTTATAGCAATCAGCCCCAGCATTTT. Residues: CASDGYSNQPQHF.